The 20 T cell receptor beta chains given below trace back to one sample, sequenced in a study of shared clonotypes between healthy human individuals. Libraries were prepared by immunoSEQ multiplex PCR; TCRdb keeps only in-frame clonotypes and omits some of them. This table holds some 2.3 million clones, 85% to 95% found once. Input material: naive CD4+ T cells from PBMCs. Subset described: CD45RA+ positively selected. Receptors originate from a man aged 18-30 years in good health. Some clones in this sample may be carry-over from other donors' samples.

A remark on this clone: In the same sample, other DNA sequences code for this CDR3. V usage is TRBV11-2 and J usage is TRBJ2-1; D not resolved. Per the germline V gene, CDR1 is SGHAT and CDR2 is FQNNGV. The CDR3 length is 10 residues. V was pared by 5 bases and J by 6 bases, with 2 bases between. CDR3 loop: CASSTNEQFF. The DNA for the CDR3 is TGTGCCAGCAGCACCAATGAGCAGTTCTTC.

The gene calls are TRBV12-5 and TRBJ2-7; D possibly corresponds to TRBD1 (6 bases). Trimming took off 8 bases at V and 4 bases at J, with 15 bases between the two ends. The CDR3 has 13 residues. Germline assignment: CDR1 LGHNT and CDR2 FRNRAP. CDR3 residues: CASSDRGGYEQYF. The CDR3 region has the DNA TGTGCTAGTTCGGACAGAGGAGGATACGAGCAGTACTTC.

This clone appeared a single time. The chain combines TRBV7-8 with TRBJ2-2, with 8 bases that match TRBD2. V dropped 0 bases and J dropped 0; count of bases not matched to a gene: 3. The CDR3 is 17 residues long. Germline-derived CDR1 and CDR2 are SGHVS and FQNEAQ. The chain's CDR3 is CASSLALAGPNTGELFF. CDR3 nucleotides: TGTGCCAGCAGCTTAGCTCTAGCGGGCCCGAACACCGGGGAGCTGTTTTTT.

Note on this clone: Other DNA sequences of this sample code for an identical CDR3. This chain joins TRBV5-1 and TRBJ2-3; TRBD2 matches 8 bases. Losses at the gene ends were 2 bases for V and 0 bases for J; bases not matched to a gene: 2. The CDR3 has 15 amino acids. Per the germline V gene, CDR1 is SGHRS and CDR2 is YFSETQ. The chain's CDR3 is CASSFTSGSTDTQYF. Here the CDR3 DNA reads TGCGCCAGCAGCTTCACTAGCGGCAGCACAGATACGCAGTATTTT.

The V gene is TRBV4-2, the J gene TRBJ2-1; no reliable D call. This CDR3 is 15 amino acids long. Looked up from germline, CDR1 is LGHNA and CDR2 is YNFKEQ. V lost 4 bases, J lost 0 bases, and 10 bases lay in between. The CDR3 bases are TGTGCCAGCAGCCCCTCTTATCACTCCTACAATGAGCAGTTCTTC. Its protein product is CASSPSYHSYNEQFF.

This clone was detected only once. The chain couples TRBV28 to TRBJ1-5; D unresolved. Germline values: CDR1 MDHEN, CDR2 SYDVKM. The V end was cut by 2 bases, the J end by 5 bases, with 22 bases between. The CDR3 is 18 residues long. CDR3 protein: CASSLGPGKGRGDQPQHF. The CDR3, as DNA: TGTGCCAGCAGTTTAGGTCCCGGGAAAGGGCGGGGAGATCAGCCCCAGCATTTT.

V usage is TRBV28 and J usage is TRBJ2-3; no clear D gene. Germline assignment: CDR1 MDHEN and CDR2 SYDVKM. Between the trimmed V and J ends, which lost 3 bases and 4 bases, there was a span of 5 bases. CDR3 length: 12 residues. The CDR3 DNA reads TGTGCCAGCAGTTTTTACCCAGATACGCAGTATTTT. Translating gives CASSFYPDTQYF.

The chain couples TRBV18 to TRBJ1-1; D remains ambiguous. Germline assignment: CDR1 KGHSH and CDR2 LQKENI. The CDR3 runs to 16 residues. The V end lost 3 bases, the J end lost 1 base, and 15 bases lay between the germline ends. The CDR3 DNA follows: TGTGCCAGCTCACCGGCGGGCGTGAGGTCGAACACTGAAGCTTTCTTT. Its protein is CASSPAGVRSNTEAFF.

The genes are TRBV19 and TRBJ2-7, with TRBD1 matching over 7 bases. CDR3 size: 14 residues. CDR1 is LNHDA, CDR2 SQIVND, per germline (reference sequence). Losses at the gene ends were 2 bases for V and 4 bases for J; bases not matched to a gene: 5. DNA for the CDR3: TGTGCCAGTAGTATAAGGGACAGCCGATACGAGCAGTACTTC. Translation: CASSIRDSRYEQYF.

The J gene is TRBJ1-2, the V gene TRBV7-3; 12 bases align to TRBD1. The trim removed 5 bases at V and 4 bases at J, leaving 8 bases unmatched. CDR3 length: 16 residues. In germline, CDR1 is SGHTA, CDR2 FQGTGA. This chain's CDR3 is CASSPGTGGVGYGYTF. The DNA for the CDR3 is TGTGCCAGCAGCCCCGGGACAGGGGGCGTTGGCTATGGCTACACCTTC. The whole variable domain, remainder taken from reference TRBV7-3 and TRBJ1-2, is GAGVSQTPSNKVTEKGKYVELRCDPISGHTALYWYRQSLGQGPEFLIYFQGTGAADDSGLPNDRFFAVRPEGSVSTLKIQRTERGDSAVYLCASSPGTGGVGYGYTFGSGTRLTVV.

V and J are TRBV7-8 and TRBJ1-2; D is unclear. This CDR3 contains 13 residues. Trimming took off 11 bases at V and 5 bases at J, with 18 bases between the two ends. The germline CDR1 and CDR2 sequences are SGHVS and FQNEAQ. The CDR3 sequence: CAGYPSEWYGYTF. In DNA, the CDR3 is TGTGCCGGGTACCCGTCGGAGTGGTATGGCTACACCTTC.

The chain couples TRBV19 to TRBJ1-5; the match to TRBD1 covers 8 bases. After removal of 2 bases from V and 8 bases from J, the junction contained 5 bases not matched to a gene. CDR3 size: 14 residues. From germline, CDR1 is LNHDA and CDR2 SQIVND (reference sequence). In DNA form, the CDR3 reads TGTGCCAGTAGTATATCCGACAGGGGAGAGCCCCAGCATTTT. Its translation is CASSISDRGEPQHF.

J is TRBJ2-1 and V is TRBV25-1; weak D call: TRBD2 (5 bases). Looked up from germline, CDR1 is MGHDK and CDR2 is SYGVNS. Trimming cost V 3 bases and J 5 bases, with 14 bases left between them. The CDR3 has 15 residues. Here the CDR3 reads CASSDPSGSNNEQFF. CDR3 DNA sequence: TGTGCCAGCAGTGACCCCTCGGGATCTAACAATGAGCAGTTCTTC.

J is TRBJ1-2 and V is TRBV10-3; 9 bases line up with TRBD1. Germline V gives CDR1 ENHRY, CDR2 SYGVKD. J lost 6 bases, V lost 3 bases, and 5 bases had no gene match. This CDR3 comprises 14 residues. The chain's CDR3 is CAISDYRGRDGYTF. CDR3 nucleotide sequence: TGTGCCATCAGTGATTACAGGGGGCGGGATGGCTACACCTTC.

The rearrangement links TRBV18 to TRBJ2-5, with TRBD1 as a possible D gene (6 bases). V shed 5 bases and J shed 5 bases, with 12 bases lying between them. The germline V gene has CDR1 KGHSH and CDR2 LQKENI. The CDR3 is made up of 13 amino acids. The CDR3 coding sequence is TGTGCCAGCTCATCCCACAGGGACGAGACCCAGTACTTC. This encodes CASSSHRDETQYF.

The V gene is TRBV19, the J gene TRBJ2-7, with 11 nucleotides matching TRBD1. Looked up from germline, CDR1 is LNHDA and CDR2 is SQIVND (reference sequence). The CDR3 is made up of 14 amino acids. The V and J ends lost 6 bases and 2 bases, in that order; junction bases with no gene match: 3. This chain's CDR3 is CASSGQGAAYEQYF. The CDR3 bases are TGTGCCAGTAGCGGACAGGGGGCAGCCTACGAGCAGTACTTC.

The CDR3 DNA is TGTGCCAGCTCAGGGACATGGAACACCGGGGAGCTGTTTTTT. It yields the protein CASSGTWNTGELFF. This rearrangement joins TRBV25-1 to TRBJ2-2; D is perhaps TRBD1 (6 bases). Between the trimmed V and J ends, which lost 8 bases and 1 base, there was a span of 11 bases. CDR1 MGHDK and CDR2 SYGVNS come from the germline V gene. The CDR3 extends over 14 amino acids.

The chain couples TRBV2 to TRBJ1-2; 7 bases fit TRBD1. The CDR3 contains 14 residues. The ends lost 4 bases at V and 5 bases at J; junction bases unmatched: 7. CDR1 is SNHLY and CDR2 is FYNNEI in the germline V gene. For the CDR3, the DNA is TGTGCCAGCAGTGGGGGACAGATATATTATGGCTACACCTTC. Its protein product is CASSGGQIYYGYTF.

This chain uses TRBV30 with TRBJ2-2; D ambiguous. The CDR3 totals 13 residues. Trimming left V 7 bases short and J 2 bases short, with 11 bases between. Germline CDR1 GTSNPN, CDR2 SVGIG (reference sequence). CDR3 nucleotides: TGTGCCTCGCTGGGCAGAAACACCGGGGAGCTGTTTTTT. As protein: CASLGRNTGELFF.

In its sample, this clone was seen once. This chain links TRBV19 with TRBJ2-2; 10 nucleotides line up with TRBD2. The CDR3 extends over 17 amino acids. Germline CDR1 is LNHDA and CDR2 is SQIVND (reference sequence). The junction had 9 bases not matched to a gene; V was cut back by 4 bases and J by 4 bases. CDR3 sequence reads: CASSTELAGGSTGELFF. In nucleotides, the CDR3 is TGTGCCAGTAGTACCGAATTAGCGGGAGGCTCCACCGGGGAGCTGTTTTTT. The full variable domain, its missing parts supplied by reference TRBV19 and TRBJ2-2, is DGGITQSPKYLFRKEGQNVTLSCEQNLNHDAMYWYRQDPGQGLRLIYYSQIVNDFQKGDIAEGYSVSREKKESFPLTVTSAQKNPTAFYLCASSTELAGGSTGELFFGEGSRLTVL.